A single T cell receptor (beta chain) is shown here with its context. This clone's antigen is unknown. Base quality data are lacking; no much larger clone is found one base away. This sample is part of a study of shared clonotypes between healthy human individuals (TCRdb year 2020). Notes on the research overall: A few men and a couple of women, aged 18 to 49 years, made up the cohort. Each donor's leukapheresis produced roughly between about 0.85 and 10 billion PBMCs. To increase sequencing depth and limit assay-specific biases, different laboratories used diverse techniques to prepare libraries and sequence TCR repertoires. For each donor, three plates each were used for CD4 naive and CD4 memory, two plates were used for CD8 naive, and one plate was used for CD8 memory. Blood TCR repertoires of several healthy adults were deeply sequenced to estimate repertoire size and the extent of clonotype sharing between individuals. Broader findings and caveats from the paper: The small number of donors limited the genetic and exposure-history diversity represented. Pairwise subsampling indicated that sequencing depth was expected to affect the degree of clonotype sharing among donors. Across four donors, roughly 5% of naive CD4, approximately 4% of naive CD8, about 2% of memory CD4, and under 0.45% of memory CD8 clonotypes were shared. Only blood was sampled, and tissue TCR repertoires likely differ from those in blood. Naive subsets generally had larger estimated clonotype richness than memory subsets did. Rarefaction of sorted-subset datasets indicated incomplete sequencing despite the large sequencing depth. Compared with non-shared clonotypes, the clonotypes found in all four sorted-subset donors had higher generation probabilities.

Healthy HIV-negative adults with no recently reported acute infections or vaccinations were included as donors. All donors were Caucasian adults living in Nashville, Tennessee, USA. CD4+ T cells were enriched by magnetic negative selection, after which naive cells were positively selected on CD45RA and the negative fraction was taken as the memory subset. After blood collection by leukapheresis, PBMCs were isolated using Ficoll-Histopaque density gradient centrifugation and then cryopreserved in the vapor phase of liquid nitrogen. Purity and quantity of every magnetically sorted T cell population were checked by analytical flow cytometry. Each sorted fraction had its genomic DNA isolated and then quantified by UV absorbance on a Nanodrop 2000c. For CDR1 and CDR2, the germline V gene lists MGHDK and SYGVNS. V lost 2 bases and J lost 8 bases; the stretch between them is 15 bases long. Counted from cysteine to phenylalanine, this CDR3 has 14 amino acids. The only DNA kept is the CDR3, 42 bases in frame from the first base.

Using the deep immunoSEQ assay, TCR CDR3 regions were amplified from genomic DNA by multiplex PCR. Genomic DNA extracted from each cell subset was distributed evenly over all wells of several immunoSEQ 96-well plates, and each plate served as one replicate. Each replicate PCR for sorted subsets received 200 ng genomic DNA, equal to about 30,000 T cell genomes. The purified libraries were quantified using a Qubit 3.0 fluorometer, sized with a Bioanalyzer 2100, and then quantified again using the KAPA Library Quantification kit. A separate single-read 150-cycle Illumina NextSeq 550 flow cell was used to sequence each immunoSEQ 96-well plate. As for how the authors treated the data: Because the immunoSEQ output held only junctional sequences and lacked quality scores, the filtering could not match the filtering applied to full-length reads. Sequences were annotated with PyIR, a Python wrapper for IgBLAST v1.9, using IMGT germline references to assign V/J genes and CDR3. Reads were filtered out if the reads had weak V/J assignments (E-value above 1e-6), no CDR3, stop codons, out-of-frame junctions, or ambiguous translated residues. V3J clonotypes were defined as sequences sharing the same inferred V gene, J gene, and CDR3 amino acid sequence. To compute the percentage overlap between repertoires, the number of shared unique clonotypes was divided by the size of the smaller repertoire. Richness of each repertoire was evaluated using RTK rarefaction, the Chao1 estimator, and Recon v2.1 estimates of unobserved clonotypes. OLGA was used to compute generation probabilities for all TCRbeta clonotypes that the gDNA method yielded from four donors. What TCRdb holds here is the immuneACCESS table cut down to in-frame rearrangements. Part of the clones is not present; checked against another copy, under half of the missing clones reflect an unresolved V gene, and the others are unexplained. Clone size and the V and J calls come from that table; the DNA yielded D and trimming. In all, the sample holds a few million clones, and about nine tenths of those were seen once. The top ten clonotypes cover about 0.36% of the sample.

Recombination joined TRBV25-1 with TRBJ1-1; TRBD1 is perhaps the D gene, given 5 matching bases. Sequenced: naive CD4+ T cells from PBMCs. Interpreted using the paper, the cell subset or site label stands for: CD45RA+ positively selected. The clonotype comes from a man aged 18 to 29 in good health. Some clones in this sample may be carry-over from other donors' samples. The CDR3 corresponds to CASSEAGRPTEAFF. The base sequence is TGTGCCAGCAGTGAAGCGGGACGACCAACAGAAGCTTTCTTT.